The 30 T cell receptor beta chains reported below all come from one sample, sequenced in a study of T-cell memory formation after mild COVID-19. TCRdb analysed the 5' RACE reads with MiXCR anew, one entry per CDR3 protein. The sample contains under 300,000 distinct CDR3 sequences, roughly 16% of which appear only once. Sequencing was done on a sample of PBMCs or a T cell subset sorted from them (not recorded which). The source is a man in his late teens or twenties who had mild COVID-19 (a few samples of this study predate the infection). Cell type and time point are not known.

This clonotype was picked up a small number of times. The V gene is TRBV6-2 or TRBV6-3, the J gene TRBJ2-1; no firm D call. V lost 8 bases to trimming and J lost 9 bases, with 11 bases between them. This CDR3 spans 11 amino acids. The V gene's germline CDR1 is MNHEY and CDR2 SVGEGT. In DNA, the CDR3 is TGTGCCAGCCTACGCGAGGCTGAGCAGTTCTTC. It encodes CASLREAEQFF.

The genes are TRBV5-1 and TRBJ2-1; D not resolved. The CDR3 runs to 11 residues. V lost 2 bases and J 6 bases, leaving 3 bases between the germline ends. CDR1 is SGHRS, CDR2 YFSETQ, per germline. CDR3 loop: CASSLINEQFF. The CDR3 nucleotides read TGCGCCAGCAGCTTAATCAATGAGCAGTTCTTC.

This clonotype appeared many times. This sequence joins TRBV7-2 and TRBJ1-1, with D unclear. There are 13 residues in the CDR3. The ends were cut back, 2 bases at V and 3 bases at J, with 7 bases in the middle. Germline V gene lookup returns CDR1 SGHTA and CDR2 FQGNSA. CDR3 residues: CASSLIGDTEAFF. CDR3 nucleotides: TGTGCCAGCAGCTTAATTGGTGACACTGAAGCTTTCTTT.

The sample holds a few counts of this clonotype. The V gene is TRBV20-1, the J gene TRBJ2-5; D unclear. The CDR3 is 14 amino acids. Germline CDR1 is DFQATT and CDR2 is SNEGSKA (reference sequence). Between the trimmed V and J ends, which lost 0 bases and 6 bases, there was a span of 14 bases. The CDR3 here is CSARDLVYIQTQYF. DNA for the CDR3: TGCAGTGCTAGAGATCTAGTCTATATACAGACCCAGTACTTC.

J is TRBJ1-6 and V is TRBV5-1, with D unclear. This CDR3 is 14 amino acids long. Germline lookup yields CDR1 SGHRS and CDR2 YFSETQ. V was clipped by 2 bases and J by 9 bases, with 12 bases between them. The CDR3 region is CASSLFKGRSPLHF. The CDR3 bases are TGCGCCAGCAGCTTATTCAAGGGTCGTTCACCCCTCCACTTT.

In this sample, this clonotype turned up a few times. This rearrangement joins TRBV10-2 to TRBJ2-1; TRBD1 agrees at 9 bases. The CDR3 length is 12 residues. V lost 6 bases, J lost 8 bases, and 2 bases stayed unmatched. Germline V gene sequence: CDR1 WSHSY, CDR2 SAAADI. The CDR3 DNA is TGCGCCAGCAGGACAGGGGGAGATGAGCAGTTCTTC. This gives the protein CASRTGGDEQFF.

This clonotype was counted between two and nine times. J is TRBJ2-5 and V is TRBV7-9; D is uncertain. V was shortened by 2 bases and J by 9 bases, with 7 bases between the two germline ends. The CDR3 has 11 residues. Germline V gives CDR1 SEHNR, CDR2 FQNEAQ (reference sequence). The CDR3 DNA is TGTGCCAGCAGCTTAACGGCCTCCCAGTACTTC. It encodes CASSLTASQYF.

This chain connects TRBV3-1 to TRBJ2-7, with a tentative D call TRBD1 (5 bases). The CDR3 totals 14 residues. Germline-derived CDR1 and CDR2 are LGHDT and YNNKEL (reference sequence). The germline V and J ends were trimmed by 6 bases and 2 bases, with 14 bases remaining between them. CDR3 sequence reads: CASRSTESAYEQYF. Written as DNA, the CDR3 is TGTGCCAGCAGATCGACAGAGAGCGCCTACGAGCAGTACTTC.

This clonotype occurred a few times. The chain has TRBV18 and TRBJ2-1; 11 bases map to TRBD2. Germline V gives CDR1 KGHSH, CDR2 LQKENI. J gave up 3 bases and V 0 bases, and 4 bases lay outside the gene matches. This CDR3 contains 17 residues. CDR3 in DNA: TGTGCCAGCTCACCACCTAGCGGGGGGGCGTACTACAATGAGCAGTTCTTC. Its translation is CASSPPSGGAYYNEQFF.

This chain connects TRBV7-9 to TRBJ2-2, with 7 bases that match TRBD2. The CDR3 consists of 19 residues. Germline CDR1 and CDR2: SEHNR and FQNEAQ (reference sequence). J was trimmed by 0 bases and V by 4 bases; bases with no gene match: 14. The CDR3: CASSSPEAAGDTNTGELFF. As DNA, the CDR3 is TGTGCCAGCAGCTCACCAGAGGCGGCGGGGGATACGAACACCGGGGAGCTGTTTTTT.

With respect to this clonotype: The junction shows a germline mismatch at one end, possibly a read error. The CDR3 region has the DNA TGTGCCAGCAGTTACTCGACTAGGGACTTTAGCAATCAGACCCAGCATTTT. Its translation is CASSYSTRDFSNQTQHF. V usage is TRBV6-2 or TRBV6-3 and J usage is TRBJ1-5; TRBD1 is a possible D gene (5 bases). Germline CDR1 reads MNHEY; CDR2 reads SVGEGT. The CDR3 consists of 17 residues.

The CDR3 DNA reads as TGCGCCAGCAGCCAAGACCCGACAGGCGCGAACACTGAAGCTTTCTTT. This translates into CASSQDPTGANTEAFF. The rearrangement links TRBV4-1 to TRBJ1-1, with TRBD1 as a possible D gene (6 bases). The CDR3 length is 16 residues. Germline CDR1 reads MGHRA; CDR2 reads YSYEKL. The V end lost 0 bases, the J end lost 1 base, and 12 bases lay between the germline ends.

This clonotype turned up a few times. The gene calls are TRBV6-5 and TRBJ1-5, with a weak D call TRBD1 (6 bases). The V end was cut by 4 bases, the J end by 7 bases, with 17 bases between. The CDR3 is 15 amino acids. Germline loops: CDR1 MNHEY, CDR2 SVGAGI. The CDR3 sequence is CASSSGDPRGQPQHF. The CDR3 bases are TGTGCCAGCAGTTCGGGGGACCCGAGGGGGCAGCCCCAGCATTTT.

This clonotype was picked up a small number of times. The rearrangement joins TRBV6-6 to TRBJ2-5; D uncertain. Germline CDR1 reads MNHNY; CDR2 reads SVGAGI (reference sequence). V was clipped by 3 bases and J by 6 bases, with 5 bases between them. The CDR3 has 11 residues. The CDR3 sequence: CASSYSQTQYF. The CDR3 DNA reads as TGTGCCAGCAGTTATTCACAGACCCAGTACTTC.

The chain recombines TRBV20-1 with TRBJ2-7; D is unclear. V lost 3 bases and J 7 bases, leaving 16 bases between the germline ends. Germline lookup yields CDR1 DFQATT and CDR2 SNEGSKA (reference sequence). The CDR3 consists of 13 residues. This CDR3 reads CSASTPTWREQYV. Written as DNA, the CDR3 is TGCAGTGCTAGTACTCCTACATGGCGAGAGCAGTACGTC.

The V and J genes are TRBV20-1 and TRBJ2-1, with D tentatively TRBD2 (5 bases). This CDR3 has 14 residues. The germline V gene has CDR1 DFQATT and CDR2 SNEGSKA (reference sequence). V was clipped by 0 bases and J by 3 bases, with 9 bases between them. The CDR3 bases are TGCAGTGCTAGAGATCCGGAGGACTACAATGAGCAGTTCTTC. Its translation: CSARDPEDYNEQFF.

The J gene is TRBJ2-1, the V gene TRBV7-6; D unclear. This CDR3 is 13 amino acids long. The germline gives CDR1 SGHVS, CDR2 FNYEAQ. Trimming took 3 bases from V and 5 from J, leaving 8 bases between them. This CDR3 reads CASSLTKNNEQFF. The CDR3 DNA is TGTGCCAGCAGCTTGACAAAGAACAATGAGCAGTTCTTC.

This clonotype turned up a few times. The chain uses TRBV12-3 or TRBV12-4 and TRBJ2-2, with D tentatively TRBD2 (6 bases). The V gene lost 1 base and the J gene lost 3 bases, with 12 bases spanning the gap. The CDR3 has 16 residues. CDR3 nucleotides: TGTGCCAGCAGTTTAGGGGGCCGCGGGGACACCGGGGAGCTGTTTTTT. Its protein product is CASSLGGRGDTGELFF.

This clonotype was seen many times. The rearrangement joins TRBV12-3 or TRBV12-4 to TRBJ1-3; 10 nucleotides agree with TRBD1. V lost 6 bases to trimming and J lost 16 bases; unmatched junction nucleotides: 12. The length of the CDR3 is 13 residues. CDR3 loop: CASRLSAGTGVYF. In nucleotides, the CDR3 is TGTGCCAGCAGGCTTTCGGCGGGGACAGGGGTCTATTTT.

The CDR3 sequence: CSVEGRGFADTQYF. CDR3 bases: TGCAGCGTTGAGGGCAGGGGTTTTGCAGATACGCAGTATTTT. The rearrangement joins TRBV29-1 to TRBJ2-3; D might be TRBD1 (6 bases). V lost 3 bases and J lost 4, with 14 bases in between. Germline values: CDR1 SQVTM, CDR2 ANQGSEA. The CDR3 is made up of 14 amino acids.

This clonotype was seen many times. This chain connects TRBV7-6 to TRBJ1-1; 7 bases line up with TRBD1. J was trimmed by 4 bases and V by 5 bases; bases with no gene match: 10. The CDR3 is 15 amino acids. Germline V CDR1 and CDR2: SGHVS, FNYEAQ. In DNA, the CDR3 is TGTGCCAGCAGCCCCCCCAAGGCAGGGGGCACTGAAGCTTTCTTT. This gives the protein CASSPPKAGGTEAFF.

This clonotype has a handful of counts. The genes are TRBV10-2 and TRBJ1-4; D is unclear. Trimming removed 3 bases at V and 7 bases at J, with 15 bases between. Germline V gene data show CDR1 as WSHSY and CDR2 as SAAADI. The CDR3 length is 15 residues. CDR3 loop: CASSERAVNPEKLFF. CDR3 nucleotide sequence: TGCGCCAGCAGTGAAAGAGCGGTAAACCCTGAAAAACTGTTTTTT.

This clonotype was seen only a few times. The genes are TRBV6-1 and TRBJ1-4; D not resolved. The V and J ends lost 3 bases and 0 bases respectively, with 11 bases between them. The CDR3 has 16 amino acids. Germline V CDR1 and CDR2: MNHNS, SASEGT. CDR3 loop: CASSDPAGATNEKLFF. As DNA, the CDR3 is TGTGCCAGCAGTGATCCCGCAGGTGCAACTAATGAAAAACTGTTTTTT.

The V and J genes are TRBV6-1 and TRBJ2-6; either TRBD1 or TRBD2 may fit D (5 bases each). Germline assignment: CDR1 MNHNS and CDR2 SASEGT. Trimming took 4 bases from V and 4 from J, leaving 11 bases between them. The CDR3 is 15 amino acids. The DNA for the CDR3 is TGTGCCAGCAGTGTTGGGGGATCCGGGGCCAACGTCCTGACTTTC. As protein: CASSVGGSGANVLTF.

The CDR3 DNA reads TGTGCCAGTAGTATCCTTGCTAGCGGGGGGGCAGATACGCAGTATTTT. Translating gives CASSILASGGADTQYF. V gene TRBV19 combines with J gene TRBJ2-3; 12 bases are shared with TRBD2. The CDR3 loop spans 16 amino acids. Germline CDR1 LNHDA, CDR2 SQIVND (reference sequence). V lost 3 bases, J lost 4 bases, and 5 bases stayed unmatched.

The rearrangement links TRBV12-3 or TRBV12-4 to TRBJ2-3; either TRBD1 or TRBD2 may supply D (6 bases each). V was pared by 4 bases and J by 6 bases, with 14 bases between. This CDR3 has 14 amino acids. This CDR3 reads CASSSSGGPDTQYF. CDR3 DNA: TGTGCCAGCAGTTCATCTGGGGGGCCCGATACGCAGTATTTT.

J is TRBJ2-7 and V is TRBV20-1; D gene uncertain. The CDR3 runs 13 residues. Trimming pared 6 bases from V and 0 bases from J, leaving 12 bases between. Looked up from germline, CDR1 is DFQATT and CDR2 is SNEGSKA (reference sequence). The CDR3 DNA sequence: TGCAGTGCCGCCAACACGATCTCCTACGAGCAGTACTTC. This translates into CSAANTISYEQYF.

This clonotype was recorded at least ten times. J is TRBJ1-5 and V is TRBV4-2; D is ambiguous. Deletions cut 0 bases from V and 2 bases from J, with 8 bases between. Germline values: CDR1 LGHNA, CDR2 YNFKEQ. CDR3 size: 15 residues. The CDR3 coding sequence is TGTGCCAGCAGCCAAGATTGGAGGGGCAATCAGCCCCAGCATTTT. This gives the protein CASSQDWRGNQPQHF.

There are many counts of this clonotype. The chain links TRBV4-1 to TRBJ1-5; D ambiguous. Between the trimmed V and J ends, which lost 6 bases and 7 bases, there was a span of 13 bases. This CDR3 has 13 amino acids. Germline V gene lookup returns CDR1 MGHRA and CDR2 YSYEKL. The CDR3 nucleotides are TGCGCCAGCAGTCCCGTGATGGGGCAGCCCCAGCATTTT. Encoded protein: CASSPVMGQPQHF.

The chain recombines TRBV29-1 with TRBJ2-3, with 7 bases identical to TRBD1. Losses at the gene ends were 4 bases for V and 3 bases for J; bases not matched to a gene: 1. Germline CDR1 SQVTM, CDR2 ANQGSEA. The CDR3 sequence is 12 residues long. CDR3 sequence (DNA): TGCAGCGTTGGCAGGGGGACAGATACGCAGTATTTT. Translating it yields CSVGRGTDTQYF.